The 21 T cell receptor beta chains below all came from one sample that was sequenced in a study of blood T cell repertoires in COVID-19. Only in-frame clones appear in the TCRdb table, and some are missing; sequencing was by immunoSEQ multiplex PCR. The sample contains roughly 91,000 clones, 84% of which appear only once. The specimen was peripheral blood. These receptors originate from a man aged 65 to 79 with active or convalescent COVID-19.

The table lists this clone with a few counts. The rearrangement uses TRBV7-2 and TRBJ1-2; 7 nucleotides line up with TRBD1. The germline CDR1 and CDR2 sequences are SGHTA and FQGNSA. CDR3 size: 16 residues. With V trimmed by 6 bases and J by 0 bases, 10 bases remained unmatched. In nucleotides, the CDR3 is TGTGCCAGCAGTCCATATCCGACAGGGACTAACTATGGCTACACCTTC. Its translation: CASSPYPTGTNYGYTF.

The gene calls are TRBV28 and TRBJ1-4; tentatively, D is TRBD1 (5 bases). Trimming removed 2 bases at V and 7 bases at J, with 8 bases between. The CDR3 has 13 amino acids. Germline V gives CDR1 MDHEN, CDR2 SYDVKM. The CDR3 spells CASSLVQGEKLFF. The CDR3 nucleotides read TGTGCCAGCAGTTTAGTGCAGGGTGAAAAACTGTTTTTT.

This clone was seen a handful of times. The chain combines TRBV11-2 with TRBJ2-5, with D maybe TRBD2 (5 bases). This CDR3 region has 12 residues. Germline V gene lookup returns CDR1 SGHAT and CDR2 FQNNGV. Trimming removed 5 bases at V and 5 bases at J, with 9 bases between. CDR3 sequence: CASSPQRETQYF. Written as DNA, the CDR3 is TGTGCCAGCAGCCCTCAGCGGGAGACCCAGTACTTC. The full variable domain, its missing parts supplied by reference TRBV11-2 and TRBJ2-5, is EAGVAQSPRYKIIEKRQSVAFWCNPISGHATLYWYQQILGQGPKLLIQFQNNGVVDDSQLPKDRFSAERLKGVDSTLKIQPAKLEDSAVYLCASSPQRETQYFGPGTRLLVL.

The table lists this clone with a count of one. DNA for the CDR3: TGTGCCAGCAGCTTAGAGTGGGGGGACGAGACCCAGTACTTC. As protein: CASSLEWGDETQYF. V and J are TRBV7-2 and TRBJ2-5; TRBD2 is a possible D gene (6 bases). The CDR3 spans 14 residues. The germline V gene encodes CDR1 SGHTA and CDR2 FQGNSA. V shed 1 base and J shed 5 bases, with 11 bases lying between them.

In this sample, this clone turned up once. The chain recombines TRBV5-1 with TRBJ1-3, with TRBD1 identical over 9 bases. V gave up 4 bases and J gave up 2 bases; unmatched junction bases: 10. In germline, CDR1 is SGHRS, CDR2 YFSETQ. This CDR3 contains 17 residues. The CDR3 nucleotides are TGCGCCAGCAGCCCGGGGTCGGGACAGGGAGCTGGAAACACCATATATTTT. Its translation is CASSPGSGQGAGNTIYF.

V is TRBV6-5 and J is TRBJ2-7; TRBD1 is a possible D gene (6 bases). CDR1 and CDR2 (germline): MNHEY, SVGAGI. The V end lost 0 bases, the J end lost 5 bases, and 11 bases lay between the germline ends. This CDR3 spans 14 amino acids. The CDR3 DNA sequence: TGTGCCAGCAGTTACTCGTACAGGGCCAACGAGCAGTACTTC. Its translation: CASSYSYRANEQYF.

CDR3 in DNA: TGCAGCGTTGAACCCAGCGGAGACGAGCAGTACTTC. Translated: CSVEPSGDEQYF. The V and J genes are TRBV29-1 and TRBJ2-7; D might be TRBD2 (5 bases). V was cut by 2 bases and J by 5 bases, with 10 bases left in between. Germline CDR1 reads SQVTM; CDR2 reads ANQGSEA. The CDR3 extends over 12 amino acids.

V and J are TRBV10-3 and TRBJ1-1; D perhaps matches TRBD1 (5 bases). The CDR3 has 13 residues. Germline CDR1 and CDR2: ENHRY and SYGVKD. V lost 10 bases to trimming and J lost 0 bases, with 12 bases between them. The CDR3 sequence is CATRAGVNTEAFF. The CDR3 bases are TGTGCCACCAGGGCAGGCGTGAACACTGAAGCTTTCTTT.

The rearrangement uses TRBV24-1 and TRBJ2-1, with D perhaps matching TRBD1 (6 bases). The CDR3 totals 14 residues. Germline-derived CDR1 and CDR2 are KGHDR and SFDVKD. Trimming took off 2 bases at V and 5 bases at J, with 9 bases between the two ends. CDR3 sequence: CATSDSGQNNEQFF. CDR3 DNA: TGTGCCACCAGTGATTCTGGACAGAACAATGAGCAGTTCTTC.

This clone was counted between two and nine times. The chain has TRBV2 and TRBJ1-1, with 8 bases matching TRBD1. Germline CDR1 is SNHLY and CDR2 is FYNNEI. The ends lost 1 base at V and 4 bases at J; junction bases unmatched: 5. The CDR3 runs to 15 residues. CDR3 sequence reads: CASSEETGVVTEAFF. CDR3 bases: TGTGCCAGCAGTGAAGAGACAGGGGTAGTCACTGAAGCTTTCTTT. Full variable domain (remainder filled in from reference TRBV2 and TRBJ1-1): EPEVTQTPSHQVTQMGQEVILRCVPISNHLYFYWYRQILGQKVEFLVSFYNNEISEKSEIFDDQFSVERPDGSNFTLKIRSTKLEDSAMYFCASSEETGVVTEAFFGQGTRLTVV.

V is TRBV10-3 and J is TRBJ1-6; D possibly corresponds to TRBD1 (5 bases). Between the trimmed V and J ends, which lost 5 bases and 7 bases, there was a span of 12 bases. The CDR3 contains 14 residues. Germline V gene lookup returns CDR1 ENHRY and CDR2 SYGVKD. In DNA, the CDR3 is TGTGCCATCAGTCAGACAGTGGAGAATTCACCCCTCCACTTT. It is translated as CAISQTVENSPLHF.

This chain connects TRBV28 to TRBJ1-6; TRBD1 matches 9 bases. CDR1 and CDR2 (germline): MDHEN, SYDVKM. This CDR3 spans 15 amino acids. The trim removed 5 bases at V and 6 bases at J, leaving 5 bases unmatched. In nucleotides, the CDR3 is TGTGCCAGCAGTCTCCTGGGACAGGGTAATTCACCCCTCCACTTT. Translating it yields CASSLLGQGNSPLHF.

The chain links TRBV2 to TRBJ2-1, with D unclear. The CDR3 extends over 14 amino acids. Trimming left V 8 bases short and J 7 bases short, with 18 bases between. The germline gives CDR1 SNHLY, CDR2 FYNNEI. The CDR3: CASAESLAGNEQFF. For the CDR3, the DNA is TGTGCCAGCGCCGAGAGTTTAGCCGGGAATGAGCAGTTCTTC.

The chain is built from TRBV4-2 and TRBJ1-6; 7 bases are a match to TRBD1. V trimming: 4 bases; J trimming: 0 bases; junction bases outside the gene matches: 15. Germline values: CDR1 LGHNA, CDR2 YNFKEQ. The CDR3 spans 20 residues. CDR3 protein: CASSRLQGILGSSYNSPLHF. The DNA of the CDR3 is TGTGCCAGCAGCCGCCTACAGGGGATCCTCGGAAGCTCCTATAATTCACCCCTCCACTTT.

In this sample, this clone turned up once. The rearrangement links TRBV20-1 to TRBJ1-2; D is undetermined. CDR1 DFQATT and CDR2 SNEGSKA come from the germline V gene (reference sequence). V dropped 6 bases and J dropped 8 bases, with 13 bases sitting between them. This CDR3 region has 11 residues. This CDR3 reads CSATQRVGYTF. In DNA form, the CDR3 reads TGCAGTGCAACACAGAGGGTCGGCTACACCTTC.

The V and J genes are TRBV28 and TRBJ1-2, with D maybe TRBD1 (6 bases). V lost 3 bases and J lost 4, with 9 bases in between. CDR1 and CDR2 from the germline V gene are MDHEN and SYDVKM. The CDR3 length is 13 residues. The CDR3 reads CASSLAGVYGYTF. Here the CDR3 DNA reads TGTGCCAGCAGTTTGGCAGGGGTCTATGGCTACACCTTC.

CDR3 coding DNA: TGTGCCACCAGCAGAGGGACAGGGGGCAATGAGCAGTTCTTC. Residues: CATSRGTGGNEQFF. The V call is TRBV15, the J call TRBJ2-1; 10 positions match TRBD1. The CDR3 spans 14 residues. Trimming took 1 base from V and 6 from J; bases not matched to a gene: 0. The V gene's germline CDR1 is LNHNV and CDR2 YYDKDF (reference sequence).

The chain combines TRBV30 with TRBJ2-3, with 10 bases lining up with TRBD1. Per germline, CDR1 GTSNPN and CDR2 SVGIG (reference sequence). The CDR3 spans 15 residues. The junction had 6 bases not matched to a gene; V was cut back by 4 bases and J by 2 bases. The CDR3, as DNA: TGTGCCTGGAACCCGGGACAGGGGAACACAGATACGCAGTATTTT. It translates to CAWNPGQGNTDTQYF.

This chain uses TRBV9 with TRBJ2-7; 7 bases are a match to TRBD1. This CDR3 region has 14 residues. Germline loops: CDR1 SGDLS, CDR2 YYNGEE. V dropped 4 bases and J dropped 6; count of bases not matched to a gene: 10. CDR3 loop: CASSPGQGVGEQYF. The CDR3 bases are TGTGCCAGCAGCCCCGGGCAGGGGGTCGGCGAGCAGTACTTC.

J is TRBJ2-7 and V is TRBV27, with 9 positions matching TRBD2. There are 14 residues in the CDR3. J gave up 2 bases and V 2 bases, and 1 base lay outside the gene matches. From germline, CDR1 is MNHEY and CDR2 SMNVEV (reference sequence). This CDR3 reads CASSLERGAYEQYF. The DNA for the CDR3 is TGTGCCAGCAGTTTAGAGCGGGGGGCCTACGAGCAGTACTTC.

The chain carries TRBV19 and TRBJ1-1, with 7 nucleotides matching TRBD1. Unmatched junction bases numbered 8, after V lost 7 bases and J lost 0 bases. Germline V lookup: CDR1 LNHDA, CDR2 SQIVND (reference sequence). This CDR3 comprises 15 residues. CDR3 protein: CASIPGGQVNTEAFF. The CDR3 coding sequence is TGTGCCAGTATCCCCGGCGGACAGGTGAACACTGAAGCTTTCTTT.